This T cell receptor beta chain was profiled in a study of brain metastases from non-small cell lung cancer. V lost 9 bases and J 3 bases, leaving 11 bases between the germline ends. Germline values: CDR1 SNHLY, CDR2 FYNNEI. The CDR3 spans 12 residues. Measured with immunoSEQ multiplex PCR; TCRdb has only the in-frame clones, and not every one. The sample consists of 1,400 or so clones, roughly 86% of them appearing once. The clonotype originates from a donor aged 40 or older with non-small cell lung cancer. J is TRBJ1-1 and V is TRBV2, with a possible D match to TRBD1 (5 bases). Material: tumor-adjacent normal tissue. CDR3 loop: CARLRGDTEAFF. The CDR3 DNA follows: TGTGCCAGGCTACGGGGGGACACTGAAGCTTTCTTT.